This T cell receptor beta chain was recorded in a study of cytomegalovirus exposure and HLA in healthy donors. The PCR ran on 60 Vbeta and 13 Jbeta primers. The data were produced by immunoSEQ multiplex PCR, yet TCRdb's version contains in-frame clones alone and is incomplete. This repertoire shows approximately 150,000 clones, less than 80% found once; its top ten account for roughly 2%. Study-level findings and limits: An ancestry cluster, one associated with Asian ancestry, reportedly showed fewer N-insertions than the roughly 700-donor mean in a later analysis. The authors later linked a missense DCLRE1C variant to TCR beta V- and J-gene trimming.

It was healthy bone marrow donors who served as donors. About this clone itself: What it binds is not known.

The sequenced sample consisted of PBMCs. The source is a man in his forties in good health and CMV-seronegative.

CDR3: CSAGTSGSMFF. The CDR3 coding sequence is TGCAGTGCTGGAACTAGCGGGAGCATGTTCTTC. This chain joins TRBV20-1 and TRBJ2-1; the match to TRBD2 covers 11 bases. Germline trimming cut 5 bases from V and 15 bases from J; bases unmatched to any gene: 6. CDR1 and CDR2 from the germline V gene are DFQATT and SNEGSKA (reference sequence). The length of the CDR3 is 11 residues.